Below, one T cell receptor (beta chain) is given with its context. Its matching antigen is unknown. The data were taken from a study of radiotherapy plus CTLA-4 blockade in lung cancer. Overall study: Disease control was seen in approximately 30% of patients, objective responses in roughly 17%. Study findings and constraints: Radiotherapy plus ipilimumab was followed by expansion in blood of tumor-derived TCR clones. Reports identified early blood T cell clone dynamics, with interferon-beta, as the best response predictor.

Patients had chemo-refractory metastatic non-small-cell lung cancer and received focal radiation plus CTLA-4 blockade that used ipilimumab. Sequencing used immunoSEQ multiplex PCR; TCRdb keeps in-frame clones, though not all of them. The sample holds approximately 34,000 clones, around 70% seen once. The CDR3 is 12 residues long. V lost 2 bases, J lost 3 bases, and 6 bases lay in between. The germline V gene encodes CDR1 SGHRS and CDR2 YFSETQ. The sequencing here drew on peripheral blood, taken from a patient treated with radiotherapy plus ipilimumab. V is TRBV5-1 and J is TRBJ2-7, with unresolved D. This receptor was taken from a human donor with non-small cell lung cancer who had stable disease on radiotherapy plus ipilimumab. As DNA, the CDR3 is TGCGCCAGCAGCTTATTAGACTACGAGCAGTACTTC. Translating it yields CASSLLDYEQYF.